Given below is one T cell receptor beta chain in context. Its antigen remains unknown. Per the germline V gene, CDR1 is SGHTA and CDR2 is FQGTGA. Trimming left V 4 bases short and J 9 bases short, with 16 bases between. The CDR3 extends over 14 amino acids. The record originates from a study of OX40 agonist ivuxolimab in advanced cancers. Repertoires were generated with immunoSEQ multiplex PCR, while TCRdb's copy carries only in-frame clones and drops some. The data show about 35,000 clones, 65% to 85% seen once. With baseline, cycle 4 day 1, and cycle 7 day 1 as timepoints, blood was sampled. General study points: Near-lowest levels of clonal expansion characterized partial responders at 0.1-3.0 mg/kg.

The sequence came from an adult with an advanced solid tumor such as melanoma, head and neck, liver or kidney cancer. The V gene is TRBV7-3, the J gene TRBJ2-1; TRBD2 might be the D (6 bases). The sequencing used CD4+ or CD8+ T cells sorted from blood, collected in a trial of the OX40 agonist ivuxolimab. The CDR3 loop is CASSYYGRGSEQFF. CDR3 nucleotides: TGTGCCAGCAGCTATTACGGGAGAGGAAGTGAGCAGTTCTTC. Looking up the rest from reference TRBV7-3 and TRBJ2-1 gives the full variable domain: GAGVSQTPSNKVTEKGKYVELRCDPISGHTALYWYRQSLGQGPEFLIYFQGTGAADDSGLPNDRFFAVRPEGSVSTLKIQRTERGDSAVYLCASSYYGRGSEQFFGPGTRLTVL.